The clone carrying this T cell receptor beta chain was detected only a few times. A second PCR, run for about 7 to 11 cycles, used a sample-barcoded 5' primer plus a J-beta primer mix. Each CDR3 protein is one row after TCRdb ran MiXCR on the 5' RACE reads. The sample shows fewer than 2,000,000 distinct CDR3 sequences, 35% to 50% of them seen only once. The record originates from a study of blood T cells in healthy people across ages. The CDR3 runs to 16 residues. Germline V gives CDR1 MDHEN, CDR2 SYDVKM. V shed 5 bases, J shed 3 bases, and the junction held 6 bases outside the gene matches. The receptor was derived from a human donor in good health. This rearrangement joins TRBV28 to TRBJ2-3, with TRBD1 identical over 12 bases. The material sequenced was blood. In DNA form, the CDR3 reads TGTGCCAGCAGTCCCGGGACAGGGGGCAGGACAGATACGCAGTATTTT. The encoded protein is CASSPGTGGRTDTQYF.